This TCR beta chain was retrieved from a study of T cells in localized non-small cell lung cancer. Germline CDR1 is MDHEN and CDR2 is SYDVKM. The CDR3 spans 11 residues. The V end lost 10 bases, the J end lost 5 bases, and 12 bases lay between the germline ends. As concerns this clone: Antigen: not known.

The table came from immunoSEQ multiplex PCR; TCRdb's copy has only in-frame clones and leaves some out. The table shows about 24,000 clones, with more than 90% occurring only once. General observations from the study: Appearing in adjacent lung were a median approximately 50 of the top 100 tumor clones. It remains possible that heterogeneity exists, since only one tumor region was sequenced. Exceeding tumor, uninvolved adjacent lung had the highest T cell clonality.

The receptor was isolated from a man aged 40 to 70 with stage III squamous cell lung carcinoma. This chain links TRBV28 with TRBJ2-7; weak D call: TRBD2 (6 bases). The source was peripheral blood, collected before any cancer treatment. The CDR3 DNA reads as TGTGCCACCCTCGGGACTCACGAGCAGTACTTC. Translating it yields CATLGTHEQYF.